Shown below are 29 T cell receptor beta chains from a single sample sequenced in a study of PD-1 blockade in classical Hodgkin lymphoma. Produced via immunoSEQ multiplex PCR; TCRdb's table is partial and in-frame only. The sample lists around 100,000 clones, approximately 90% occurring once. All patients experienced relapse after autologous stem cell transplantation, and brentuximab vedotin exposure was variable. Sequences were derived from peripheral blood mononuclear cells (PBMCs), sampled before the second cycle of nivolumab. Receptors originate from a human donor with classical Hodgkin lymphoma.

This sequence joins TRBV4-3 and TRBJ2-5, with 7 bases that match TRBD2. Trimming took 1 base from V and 4 from J; bases not matched to a gene: 3. Germline V gene data show CDR1 as LGHNA and CDR2 as YSLEER. The CDR3 has 14 residues. CDR3 nucleotides: TGCGCCAGCAGCCAAGCCGGACTAGGAGAGACCCAGTACTTC. Translation gives CASSQAGLGETQYF.

This CDR3 is CASRAGQGEFYEQYF. The CDR3 nucleotides read TGTGCCAGCAGGGCTGGACAGGGCGAATTCTACGAGCAGTACTTC. V is TRBV6-5 and J is TRBJ2-5, with 8 nucleotides matching TRBD1. Matching the DNA end better, TRBJ2-7 makes the J call doubtful. The CDR3 runs to 15 residues. The germline V gene has CDR1 MNHEY and CDR2 SVGAGI.

The chain recombines TRBV27 with TRBJ1-1; 9 bases agree with TRBD1. CDR1 is MNHEY, CDR2 SMNVEV, per germline (reference sequence). V lost 6 bases, J lost 1 base, and 3 bases stayed unmatched. This CDR3 has 14 residues. The CDR3 sequence is CASSPGQGNTEAFF. CDR3 nucleotide sequence: TGTGCCAGCAGCCCGGGACAGGGGAACACTGAAGCTTTCTTT.

This clone was counted a few times. The chain is built from TRBV2 and TRBJ2-7; 7 bases fit TRBD2. CDR1 and CDR2 (germline): SNHLY, FYNNEI. J was trimmed by 0 bases and V by 9 bases; bases with no gene match: 2. The CDR3 length is 12 residues. CDR3 loop: CARGLNSYEQYF. The CDR3 nucleotides read TGTGCCAGGGGACTAAACTCCTACGAGCAGTACTTC. The full variable domain, its missing parts supplied by reference TRBV2 and TRBJ2-7, is EPEVTQTPSHQVTQMGQEVILRCVPISNHLYFYWYRQILGQKVEFLVSFYNNEISEKSEIFDDQFSVERPDGSNFTLKIRSTKLEDSAMYFCARGLNSYEQYFGPGTRLTVT.

The V gene is TRBV4-2, the J gene TRBJ1-4; TRBD1 matches at 7 bases. Germline V gives CDR1 LGHNA, CDR2 YNFKEQ. This CDR3 is 14 amino acids long. Losses at the gene ends were 6 bases for V and 4 bases for J; bases not matched to a gene: 5. CDR3 bases: TGTGCCAGCAGTCCGGGACAGTTTAATGAAAAACTGTTTTTT. This translates into CASSPGQFNEKLFF.

With regard to this clone: This specimen includes other DNA sequences encoding the same CDR3. The chain employs TRBV5-1 and TRBJ2-7; TRBD1 aligns across 8 bases. The ends lost 0 bases at V and 5 bases at J; junction bases unmatched: 13. CDR3 length: 17 residues. Germline V gives CDR1 SGHRS, CDR2 YFSETQ. CDR3 residues: CASSLEKFGQGVDEQYF. CDR3 DNA sequence: TGCGCCAGCAGCTTGGAGAAGTTTGGACAGGGCGTCGACGAGCAGTACTTC.

The chain carries TRBV19 and TRBJ1-5, with D perhaps TRBD1 (5 bases). The CDR3 is 15 amino acids. Germline loops: CDR1 LNHDA, CDR2 SQIVND (reference sequence). V was trimmed by 5 bases and J by 7 bases, leaving 18 bases between them. CDR3 DNA: TGTGCCAGTAGTCTTAGTATGGGGGTGGGGCAGCCCCAGCATTTT. Its translation: CASSLSMGVGQPQHF.

The sample holds one count of this clone. This chain uses TRBV7-3 with TRBJ1-2, with 7 bases fitting TRBD1. The V gene's germline CDR1 is SGHTA and CDR2 FQGTGA. V shed 5 bases, J shed 3 bases, and the junction held 12 bases outside the gene matches. CDR3 size: 16 residues. The CDR3 region has the DNA TGTGCCAGCAGCCCTCAGACAGGGTATAGGGACTATGGCTACACCTTC. The encoded protein is CASSPQTGYRDYGYTF.

The chain joins TRBV15 to TRBJ1-1; 7 bases fit TRBD1. With 3 bases clipped from V and 4 bases from J, the junction kept 5 bases outside the gene matches. Germline CDR1 is LNHNV and CDR2 is YYDKDF (reference sequence). The CDR3 contains 14 residues. This chain's CDR3 is CATSSDTGATEAFF. The CDR3 DNA reads as TGTGCCACCAGCAGTGACACAGGGGCCACTGAAGCTTTCTTT.

The rearrangement joins TRBV25-1 to TRBJ1-1; a weak D match, TRBD1 (6 bases). Trimming left V 7 bases short and J 2 bases short, with 14 bases between. Looked up from germline, CDR1 is MGHDK and CDR2 is SYGVNS. The CDR3 runs 14 residues. CDR3 coding DNA: TGTGCCAGCACCACGACAGGACCTAACACTGAAGCTTTCTTT. Translating it yields CASTTTGPNTEAFF.

The rearrangement uses TRBV27 and TRBJ2-7; 7 bases map to TRBD1. With V trimmed by 8 bases and J by 2 bases, 12 bases remained unmatched. CDR3 length: 15 amino acids. Germline lookup yields CDR1 MNHEY and CDR2 SMNVEV (reference sequence). The CDR3 sequence is CASPPETGSPYEQYF. The DNA for the CDR3 is TGTGCCAGCCCGCCAGAGACAGGGAGTCCCTACGAGCAGTACTTC.

This chain uses TRBV7-9 with TRBJ1-5; a weak D match, TRBD1 (5 bases). The CDR3 runs 15 residues. Trimming left V 5 bases short and J 2 bases short, with 13 bases between. CDR1 is SEHNR and CDR2 is FQNEAQ in the germline V gene (reference sequence). The CDR3 here is CASSRDRNGNQPQHF. CDR3 coding DNA: TGTGCCAGCAGCCGCGACAGAAATGGCAATCAGCCCCAGCATTTT.

This chain connects TRBV19 to TRBJ1-3; D may be TRBD1 (6 bases). V was shortened by 7 bases and J by 4 bases, with 14 bases between the two germline ends. The CDR3 length is 14 residues. The germline CDR1 and CDR2 sequences are LNHDA and SQIVND (reference sequence). This CDR3 reads CASTPTGSGNTIYF. Here the CDR3 DNA reads TGTGCCAGTACCCCTACAGGGTCAGGAAACACCATATATTTT. Using reference TRBV19 and TRBJ1-3 for the parts outside the CDR3, the full variable domain is DGGITQSPKYLFRKEGQNVTLSCEQNLNHDAMYWYRQDPGQGLRLIYYSQIVNDFQKGDIAEGYSVSREKKESFPLTVTSAQKNPTAFYLCASTPTGSGNTIYFGEGSWLTVV.

The rearrangement links TRBV7-2 to TRBJ2-6; no reliable D call. Between the trimmed V and J ends, which lost 2 bases and 0 bases, there was a span of 5 bases. The CDR3 covers 15 residues. Germline CDR1 is SGHTA and CDR2 is FQGNSA. CDR3 sequence: CASSLSRSGANVLTF. The CDR3 DNA reads TGTGCCAGCAGCTTAAGTCGCTCTGGGGCCAACGTCCTGACTTTC.

The rearrangement uses TRBV6-5 and TRBJ1-3; D remains ambiguous. V was trimmed by 11 bases and J by 0 bases, leaving 14 bases between them. The CDR3 is 14 amino acids. CDR1 is MNHEY and CDR2 is SVGAGI in the germline V gene. The CDR3 coding sequence is TGTGCCGGGGTAAGACGGTGCTCTGGAAACACCATATATTTT. It encodes CAGVRRCSGNTIYF.

The J gene is TRBJ2-5, the V gene TRBV30; D is undetermined. The CDR3 consists of 12 residues. Per germline, CDR1 GTSNPN and CDR2 SVGIG (reference sequence). V shed 5 bases and J shed 1 base, with 8 bases lying between them. CDR3 protein: CAWAPGQETQYF. The CDR3 nucleotides read TGTGCCTGGGCCCCGGGCCAAGAGACCCAGTACTTC.

The chain couples TRBV19 to TRBJ2-5; either TRBD1 or TRBD2 may fit D (5 bases each). CDR1 and CDR2 from the germline V gene are LNHDA and SQIVND (reference sequence). The CDR3 contains 15 residues. Between the trimmed V and J ends, which lost 3 bases and 1 base, there was a span of 12 bases. In nucleotides, the CDR3 is TGTGCCAGTAGTATTGTCGGGACGGGCCAAGAGACCCAGTACTTC. It specifies CASSIVGTGQETQYF.

The J gene is TRBJ2-7, the V gene TRBV9; D is ambiguous. CDR1 and CDR2 from the germline V gene are SGDLS and YYNGEE. CDR3 length equals 12 residues. Trimming cost V 4 bases and J 7 bases, with 12 bases left between them. CDR3 amino acids: CASSRQLGEQYF. The CDR3 coding sequence is TGTGCCAGCAGCCGGCAGCTAGGTGAGCAGTACTTC.

The chain links TRBV6-1 to TRBJ2-7; D possibly corresponds to TRBD1 (6 bases). The CDR3 loop spans 12 amino acids. V was pared by 7 bases and J by 3 bases, with 10 bases between. Germline-derived CDR1 and CDR2 are MNHNS and SASEGT. CDR3 sequence (DNA): TGTGCCAGCACAAGGGACAACTACGAGCAGTACTTC. Translated, it gives CASTRDNYEQYF.

This rearrangement joins TRBV2 to TRBJ2-1; no clear D gene. Germline lookup yields CDR1 SNHLY and CDR2 FYNNEI. The CDR3 is 11 residues long. V gave up 7 bases and J gave up 4 bases, with 5 bases separating them. The CDR3 region has the DNA TGTGCCAGCATTAGATACAATGAGCAGTTCTTC. Translated, it gives CASIRYNEQFF.

This chain joins TRBV11-2 and TRBJ2-5, with 7 bases lining up with TRBD1. V gave up 1 base and J gave up 5 bases; unmatched junction bases: 7. Germline V gene lookup returns CDR1 SGHAT and CDR2 FQNNGV. The CDR3 length is 15 residues. CDR3 sequence reads: CASSLVKGARETQYF. In DNA form, the CDR3 reads TGTGCCAGCAGCTTAGTTAAGGGGGCCCGGGAGACCCAGTACTTC.

The chain has TRBV27 and TRBJ2-1, with 13 bases fitting TRBD2. The CDR3 is 18 amino acids. The germline V gene has CDR1 MNHEY and CDR2 SMNVEV (reference sequence). V shed 6 bases, J shed 6 bases, and the junction held 14 bases outside the gene matches. Here the CDR3 DNA reads TGTGCCAGCAGCTGGACTAGCGGGGGAGGATATATTTTCAATGAGCAGTTCTTC. Its protein product is CASSWTSGGGYIFNEQFF.

The chain combines TRBV4-3 with TRBJ2-3; 10 nucleotides agree with TRBD2. After removal of 0 bases from V and 1 base from J, the junction contained 13 bases not matched to a gene. CDR3 length equals 20 residues. Per germline, CDR1 LGHNA and CDR2 YSLEER. CDR3 bases: TGCGCCAGCAGCCAAGAGGGTAGCGGGGGGACCCTTAGGGGCACAGATACGCAGTATTTT. This codes for CASSQEGSGGTLRGTDTQYF.

This clone appeared once. The rearrangement uses TRBV5-5 and TRBJ1-5; D is undetermined. The CDR3 is made up of 14 amino acids. Trimming took 2 bases from V and 3 from J, leaving 9 bases between them. Germline V lookup: CDR1 SGHKS, CDR2 YYEKEE (reference sequence). The chain's CDR3 is CASSLIPPNQPQHF. The CDR3 coding sequence is TGTGCCAGCAGCTTAATCCCCCCCAATCAGCCCCAGCATTTT.

The CDR3 sequence: CASSLVGTPFEGELFF. The CDR3 DNA reads as TGCGCCAGCAGCTTGGTGGGGACACCTTTTGAGGGGGAGCTGTTTTTT. The genes are TRBV5-1 and TRBJ2-2, with D possibly TRBD1 on 6 matching bases. Germline lookup yields CDR1 SGHRS and CDR2 YFSETQ. V shed 0 bases and J shed 8 bases, with 17 bases lying between them. The CDR3 extends over 16 amino acids.

As for this clone: Because the CDR3's place on the DNA is in doubt, the DNA is left out and the CDR3 is given as listed by TCRdb. The rearrangement joins TRBV12-1 to TRBJ1-1. TRBV12-1 is reported as a pseudogene. A total of 13 residues make up the CDR3, ends included. The CDR3 loop is CASSFARGTEAFF.

The chain is built from TRBV4-2 and TRBJ2-5, with 9 bases fitting TRBD2. The CDR3 covers 16 residues. Per germline, CDR1 LGHNA and CDR2 YNFKEQ. Losses at the gene ends were 0 bases for V and 6 bases for J; bases not matched to a gene: 8. CDR3 region: CASSQDRRGGGKTQYF. CDR3 nucleotides: TGTGCCAGCAGCCAAGATAGGCGGGGGGGAGGGAAGACCCAGTACTTC.

V and J are TRBV19 and TRBJ1-1, with D possibly being TRBD1 (5 bases). Trimming left V 1 base short and J 5 bases short, with 14 bases between. From germline, CDR1 is LNHDA and CDR2 SQIVND (reference sequence). The CDR3 extends over 15 amino acids. The CDR3 DNA reads as TGTGCCAGTAGTATAGGAGGCAGGGAACGGACTGAAGCTTTCTTT. Protein sequence: CASSIGGRERTEAFF.

By share, this clone counts as large (0.1 to 1%). This chain joins TRBV27 and TRBJ1-2, with 9 nucleotides matching TRBD1. Per the germline V gene, CDR1 is MNHEY and CDR2 is SMNVEV (reference sequence). This CDR3 has 14 amino acids. V was pared by 5 bases and J by 3 bases, with 4 bases of the junction left unmatched. The CDR3 region has the DNA TGTGCCAGCAGTCCAGACAGGGGGTACTATGGCTACACCTTC. Translation gives CASSPDRGYYGYTF.